This T cell receptor beta chain was recorded in a study of metastatic and nonmetastatic thyroid tumors. For the study at large: For malignant and benign thyroid patients, tumor or nodule tissue and blood were the sources whose repertoires were compared. Study-level results: A significant increase in TCR beta diversity was reportedly seen in malignant thyroid tumors relative to benign nodules, in blood and tumor.

This clone was seen ten or more times. What it binds is not known. No treatment of any kind had been given to any patient before thyroid surgery. The CDR3 extends over 15 amino acids. V lost 5 bases, J lost 7 bases, and 12 bases stayed unmatched. Germline V gives CDR1 DFQATT, CDR2 SNEGSKA (reference sequence). TCRdb reprocessed the PCR reads via MiXCR. The sample yields tens of thousands of clones, 20% to 25% seen once. The J gene is TRBJ2-1, the V gene TRBV20-1, with 9 nucleotides matching TRBD2. The TCR originated in a female donor with papillary thyroid cancer or a benign thyroid nodule (not recorded which). Some clones in this sample may be carry-over from other donors' samples. The sequenced material came from blood. DNA for the CDR3: TGCAGTGCTTCACAGTCGGGACTAGCAATGAATGAGCAGTTCTTC. It codes for CSASQSGLAMNEQFF.